This T cell receptor (beta chain) was sequenced for a study of T cell responses to AZD1222 COVID-19 vaccine (dated by TCRdb to the early 2020s). A note on the overall study: TCR sequencing covered 230 or so trial participants: approximately 200 given two doses of AZD1222 and around 26 given two doses of MenACWY control vaccine. Trial participants were enrolled into age subgroups of 18-55, 56-69 and 70-plus years, which contained around 150, 28 and 57 TCR-sequenced participants, respectively.

The CDR3 regions of human TCRbeta chains were analyzed by immunosequencing. Turning to the authors' computational methods: Repertoire TCRs were matched against a reference library of SARS-CoV-2-specific TCRs generated with the MIRA antigen-specificity platform. Breadth was defined as the fraction of unique TCRs that were SARS-CoV-2-associated. Depth was defined as the fraction of total T cells that were SARS-CoV-2-associated. Using the MIRA data, every spike-specific TCR was mapped to the spike region that the TCR reacted to and assigned to either a CD4 or a CD8 class. Log10-transformed breadth and depth values were compared by one-way ANOVA with Sidak's multiple comparisons tests. Held by TCRdb, this immuneACCESS table contains in-frame sequences only and omits some clones. Under half of the omission traces to an unresolved V gene where checked; the cause of the rest is unknown. V and J calls and clone size follow that table, whereas D and trimming were derived from the DNA. This sample lists around 150,000 clones; 80% to 95% were detected once. The ten largest clones take up roughly 6.2% of the sample.

Points on this clone: Its antigen has not been determined. Within one base of it there is no much larger clone, and no base qualities were kept.

On the study overall, not on this receptor specifically: Nearly half of unique spike-specific TCRs reportedly recognized epitopes outside regions mutated in the B.1.351 and B.1.1.7 variants. Spike-specific TCR breadth and depth rose significantly after two AZD1222 doses compared with day 0 and with MenACWY recipients. In the small 56-69-year group, the increase in depth fell short of significance, most likely because of low power. The vaccine-associated CD4 TCRs covered the entire spike protein, and the dominant responses fell in regions 160-218 and 743-854. Participants were mostly white British and included more females than males, and it was suggested by the authors that clonal diversity may have been underestimated. Conclusions about previously exposed vaccinees were limited because only six AZD1222 recipients were SARS-CoV-2 seropositive at baseline. Because no day 14 peak-response samples were available, repertoires were characterized only after the peak T cell response.

CDR1 and CDR2 were assigned from the germline V gene as SGHAT and FQNNGV. The CDR3, cysteine through phenylalanine, is 13 amino acids long. Just the 39-base CDR3 DNA is kept, in frame starting at base 1. Trimming removed 5 bases from V and 8 bases from J, leaving 13 bases between the germline ends. What this sample's time point label stands for: about 28 days (+/-7) after the second vaccine dose. Because spike-specific TCR depth and breadth did not differ between the two schedules, AZD1222 recipients who got a second dose at roughly 4 weeks were pooled with those who got a second dose at roughly 12 weeks. Vaccinee samples were obtained from the UK trials COV001 and COV002, which included a single-blind randomized controlled phase 2/3 trial of AZD1222 (ChAdOx1 nCoV-19) in healthy adults. Trial participant PBMC samples were collected at day 0 and day 28 after the second dose for TCRbeta chain sequencing.

The sequence was collected from an adult who received the AZD1222 COVID-19 vaccine. Material: peripheral blood, obtained 28 days after the second AZD1222 dose. The rearrangement combines TRBV11-2 with TRBJ1-5, with the D gene call left open. The nucleotide sequence reads as follows: TGTGCCAGCAGCCACCCGGGGTTGGAGCCCCAGCATTTT. This codes for CASSHPGLEPQHF.